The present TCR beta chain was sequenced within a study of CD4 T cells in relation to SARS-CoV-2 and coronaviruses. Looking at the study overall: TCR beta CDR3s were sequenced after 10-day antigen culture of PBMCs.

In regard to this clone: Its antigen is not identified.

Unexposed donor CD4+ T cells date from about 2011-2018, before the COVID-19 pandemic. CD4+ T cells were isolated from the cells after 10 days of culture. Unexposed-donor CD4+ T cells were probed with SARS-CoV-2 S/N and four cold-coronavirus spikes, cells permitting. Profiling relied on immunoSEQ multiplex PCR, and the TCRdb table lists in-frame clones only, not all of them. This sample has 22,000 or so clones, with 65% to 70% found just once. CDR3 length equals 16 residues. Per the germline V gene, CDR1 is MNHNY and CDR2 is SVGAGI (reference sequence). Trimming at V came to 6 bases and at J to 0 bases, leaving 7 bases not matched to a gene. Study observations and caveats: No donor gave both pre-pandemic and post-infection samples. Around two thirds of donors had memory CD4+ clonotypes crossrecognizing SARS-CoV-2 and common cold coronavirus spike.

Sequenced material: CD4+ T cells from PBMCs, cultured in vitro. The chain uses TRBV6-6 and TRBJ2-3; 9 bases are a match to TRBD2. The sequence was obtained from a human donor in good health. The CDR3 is CASSPGLALSTDTQYF. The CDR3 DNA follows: TGTGCCAGCAGCCCCGGACTAGCGCTTAGCACAGATACGCAGTATTTT.